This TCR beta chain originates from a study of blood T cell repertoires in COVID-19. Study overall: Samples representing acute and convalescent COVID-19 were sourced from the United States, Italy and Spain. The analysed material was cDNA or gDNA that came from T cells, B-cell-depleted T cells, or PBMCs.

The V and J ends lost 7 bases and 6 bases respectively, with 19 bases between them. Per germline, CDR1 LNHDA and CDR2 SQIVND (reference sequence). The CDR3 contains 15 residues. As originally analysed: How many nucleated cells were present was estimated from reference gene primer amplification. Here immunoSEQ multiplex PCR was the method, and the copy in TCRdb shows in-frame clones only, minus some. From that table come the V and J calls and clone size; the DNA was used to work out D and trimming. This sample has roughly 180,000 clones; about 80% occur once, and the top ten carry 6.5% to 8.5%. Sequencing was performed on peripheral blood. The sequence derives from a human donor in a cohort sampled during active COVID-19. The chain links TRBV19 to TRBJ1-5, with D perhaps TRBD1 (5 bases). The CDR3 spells CASTLLAGGSQPQHF. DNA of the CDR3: TGTGCCAGTACTCTGCTGGCGGGGGGTTCTCAGCCCCAGCATTTT.